This TCR beta chain was recorded in a study of breast tumors, draining lymph nodes, adjacent tissues. Study-level points and caveats: Tumor and nontumor repertoires were significantly more similar in luminal-like than in basal-like breast cancer. Tumor TCR diversity was below lymph nodes but above nontumor tissue.

This CDR3 has 13 amino acids. V gave up 3 bases and J gave up 5 bases, with 10 bases separating them. Germline V CDR1 and CDR2: SGHVS, FNYEAQ. A remark on this clonotype: Its target is unknown.

Breast cancer patients provided tissue from their axillary draining lymph nodes. TCRdb fed the multiplex PCR reads into MiXCR, producing one record per CDR3 protein. The table has about 230,000 distinct CDR3 sequences, approximately 30% seen once. The sample taken for sequencing was axillary lymph node tissue. The J gene is TRBJ2-5, the V gene TRBV7-6, with D maybe TRBD2 (6 bases). The clonotype was recovered from a female donor with breast cancer. Some clones in this sample may be carry-over from other donors' samples. The CDR3 is CASSFNSGETQYF. CDR3 DNA sequence: TGTGCCAGCAGCTTCAACAGCGGGGAGACCCAGTACTTC.